The T cell receptor beta chain under discussion was sequenced for a study of T-cell reconstitution after alpha-beta-depleted transplantation in children. This clonotype was picked up many times. Per germline, CDR1 MNHNS and CDR2 SASEGT. V lost 5 bases and J lost 2; bases outside the gene matches: 5. The CDR3 has 15 amino acids. Molecular barcoding with unique molecular identifiers was used for the TCRbeta library. TCRdb re-derived calls from the PCR reads in MiXCR, one entry per CDR3 protein. In the table there are hundreds of thousands of distinct CDR3 sequences, 13% of which are singletons. The source was PBMCs, collected before TCRalphabeta/CD19-depleted stem cell transplant. The sequence was collected from a girl under 10 years old with congenital amegakaryocytic thrombocytopenia, due to receive a stem cell transplant. The V call is TRBV6-1, the J call TRBJ2-5; TRBD2 matches 10 bases. CDR3 bases: TGTGCCAGCAGTCCGGGACTAGCGCAACAAGAGACCCAGTACTTC. It encodes CASSPGLAQQETQYF.